Below, one T cell receptor beta chain is given with its context. Its antigen is still unknown. The CDR3 sequence is 13 residues long. Germline trimming cut 6 bases from V and 2 bases from J; bases unmatched to any gene: 5. Germline V gene data show CDR1 as SGHRS and CDR2 as YFSETQ. A second about 7 to 12 cycle PCR used barcoded and J-beta primers. In TCRdb, the 5' RACE reads were re-called with MiXCR into one record per CDR3 protein. This table has roughly 1,300,000 distinct CDR3 sequences, roughly 59% appearing once. The data belong to a study of blood T cells in healthy people across ages. Notes on the study in general: Older individuals had lower TCR beta diversity per million T cells (the decline was roughly linear).

The V gene is TRBV5-1, the J gene TRBJ2-7; 7 bases map to TRBD2. Sequencing was carried out using blood. This sequence originates from a man younger than 30 in good health. This CDR3 reads CASTREGPYEQYF. In DNA, the CDR3 is TGCGCCAGCACGAGGGAGGGACCCTACGAGCAGTACTTC.